The 28 T cell receptor beta chains reported below all come from one sample, sequenced in a study of control samples from healthy donors and cancer patients (dated by TCRdb to about 2020). Receptor amplification or capture employed the immunoSEQ multiplex PCR assay. Imported from immuneACCESS, the table was reduced by TCRdb to in-frame sequences with V and J called. These copies leave out some clones; in studies compared against another copy, an unresolved V gene accounts for under half, and the cause of the remainder is not known. This sample holds some 35,000 clones; under 95% were observed only once. The ten largest clones add up to about 1.7% of the sample. The sample taken for sequencing was PBMCs. The origin of the receptors is a middle-aged man with colorectal cancer.

This rearrangement joins TRBV5-4 to TRBJ1-5; no clear D. This CDR3 comprises 14 residues. V was shortened by 0 bases and J by 1 base, with 5 bases between the two germline ends. Germline values: CDR1 SGHNT, CDR2 YYREEE (reference sequence). For the CDR3, the DNA is TGTGCCAGCAGCTTGGATGGAAGCAATCAGCCCCAGCATTTT. Translating it yields CASSLDGSNQPQHF.

The chain joins TRBV2 to TRBJ2-2; D remains unclear. There are 13 residues in the CDR3. Trimming shortened V by 1 base and J by 5 bases, and 5 bases separated the two germline ends. Germline V lookup: CDR1 SNHLY, CDR2 FYNNEI. The CDR3 region has the DNA TGTGCCAGCAGTGAAGAGGTTACCGGGGAGCTGTTTTTT. It codes for CASSEEVTGELFF.

The chain combines TRBV11-2 with TRBJ2-5, with 14 bases lining up with TRBD2. The CDR3 totals 19 residues. Germline CDR1 reads SGHAT; CDR2 reads FQNNGV. The trim removed 0 bases at V and 5 bases at J, leaving 11 bases unmatched. CDR3 sequence: CASSLDRSGTSGGRETQYF. The CDR3 coding sequence is TGTGCCAGCAGCTTAGATCGTTCGGGGACTAGCGGGGGTCGCGAGACCCAGTACTTC.

This rearrangement joins TRBV2 to TRBJ1-3; D is perhaps TRBD1 (5 bases). Germline-derived CDR1 and CDR2 are SNHLY and FYNNEI. The CDR3 extends over 12 amino acids. V was clipped by 8 bases and J by 3 bases, with 8 bases between them. Written as DNA, the CDR3 is TGTGCCAGCGCCGGGGGTGGAAACACCATATATTTT. Residues: CASAGGGNTIYF.

The chain uses TRBV4-3 and TRBJ2-1; D remains ambiguous. The CDR3 is 20 amino acids. Germline V gives CDR1 LGHNA, CDR2 YSLEER. V was trimmed by 0 bases and J by 1 base, leaving 22 bases between them. The CDR3 protein is CASSQDRLLGSRVSYNEQFF. DNA of the CDR3: TGCGCCAGCAGCCAAGATAGGCTTTTGGGTTCCCGCGTATCCTACAATGAGCAGTTCTTC.

This rearrangement joins TRBV5-1 to TRBJ2-2; TRBD2 matches at 9 bases. The ends lost 1 base at V and 6 bases at J; junction bases unmatched: 4. Looked up from germline, CDR1 is SGHRS and CDR2 is YFSETQ. There are 15 residues in the CDR3. The CDR3 sequence: CASSLLAGGAGELFF. The CDR3 DNA is TGCGCCAGCAGCTTGCTCGCGGGGGGGGCCGGGGAGCTGTTTTTT. The whole variable domain, filled in from reference TRBV5-1 and TRBJ2-2, reads KAGVTQTPRYLIKTRGQQVTLSCSPISGHRSVSWYQQTPGQGLQFLFEYFSETQRNKGNFPGRFSGRQFSNSRSEMNVSTLELGDSALYLCASSLLAGGAGELFFGEGSRLTVL.

DNA of the CDR3: TGTGCCAGCAGTTACTCGGGAACACTGCGCTCCTACAATGAGCAGTTCTTC. Encoded protein: CASSYSGTLRSYNEQFF. The chain combines TRBV6-2 or TRBV6-3 with TRBJ2-1, with D uncertain. Germline V lookup: CDR1 MNHEY, CDR2 SVGEGT. There are 17 residues in the CDR3. Trimming took off 0 bases at V and 0 bases at J, with 12 bases between the two ends.

The chain combines TRBV7-9 with TRBJ1-5; TRBD1 might be the D (5 bases). The CDR3 has 16 residues. Germline lookup yields CDR1 SEHNR and CDR2 FQNEAQ (reference sequence). The V gene lost 5 bases and the J gene lost 2 bases, with 16 bases spanning the gap. The CDR3 DNA follows: TGTGCCAGCAGCCCCAGTGGGGGGGGTGGCAATCAGCCCCAGCATTTT. Encoded protein: CASSPSGGGGNQPQHF.

The chain couples TRBV18 to TRBJ2-2, with D possibly being TRBD2 (6 bases). This CDR3 is 17 amino acids long. The V and J ends lost 8 bases and 4 bases respectively, with 23 bases between them. From germline, CDR1 is KGHSH and CDR2 LQKENI. CDR3 sequence: CASPHSEGGKLTGELFF. The CDR3 nucleotides are TGTGCCAGCCCCCATAGCGAGGGAGGAAAACTCACCGGGGAGCTGTTTTTT.

The chain recombines TRBV18 with TRBJ1-6; 12 bases align to TRBD1. CDR1 and CDR2 from the germline V gene are KGHSH and LQKENI. The CDR3 spans 20 residues. V shed 5 bases, J shed 1 base, and the junction held 12 bases outside the gene matches. The CDR3 protein is CASSSLATGQGASYNSPLHF. The CDR3 DNA reads TGTGCCAGCTCATCCCTTGCGACGGGACAGGGGGCGTCCTATAATTCACCCCTCCACTTT.

The chain uses TRBV11-2 and TRBJ1-4, with 8 positions matching TRBD1. CDR1 is SGHAT, CDR2 FQNNGV, per germline. V dropped 4 bases and J dropped 5; count of bases not matched to a gene: 3. The CDR3 covers 14 residues. The CDR3: CASSSNRGNEKLFF. CDR3 nucleotides: TGTGCCAGCAGCTCAAACAGGGGGAATGAAAAACTGTTTTTT.

In this sample, this clone turned up once. The chain joins TRBV2 to TRBJ1-1, with unresolved D. This CDR3 contains 13 residues. The germline gives CDR1 SNHLY, CDR2 FYNNEI. V gave up 6 bases and J gave up 6 bases, with 14 bases separating them. Here the CDR3 reads CASRVHNRAEAFF. For the CDR3, the DNA is TGTGCCAGCAGGGTTCATAACCGCGCTGAAGCTTTCTTT.

This chain links TRBV6-5 with TRBJ1-1; unclear D gene. V was pared by 2 bases and J by 4 bases, with 11 bases between. The length of the CDR3 is 14 residues. Germline CDR1 is MNHEY and CDR2 is SVGAGI. The CDR3 loop is CASSYKSASTEAFF. DNA of the CDR3: TGTGCCAGCAGTTACAAGTCGGCGAGCACTGAAGCTTTCTTT.

The chain carries TRBV18 and TRBJ2-3, with 8 bases identical to TRBD2. The CDR3 spans 15 residues. The germline gives CDR1 KGHSH, CDR2 LQKENI. Trimming removed 0 bases from V and 3 bases from J; junction bases left unmatched: 2. The CDR3 spells CASSPPGTRTDTQYF. In DNA, the CDR3 is TGTGCCAGCTCACCACCAGGGACTAGAACAGATACGCAGTATTTT. The full variable domain, in which reference TRBV18 and TRBJ2-3 provide the parts outside the CDR3, is NAGVMQNPRHLVRRRGQEARLRCSPMKGHSHVYWYRQLPEEGLKFMVYLQKENIIDESGMPKERFSAEFPKEGPSILRIQQVVRGDSAAYFCASSPPGTRTDTQYFGPGTRLTVL.

The V gene is TRBV29-1, the J gene TRBJ1-3; D ambiguous. Between the trimmed V and J ends, which lost 4 bases and 2 bases, there was a span of 3 bases. The CDR3 has 11 amino acids. Germline V gives CDR1 SQVTM, CDR2 ANQGSEA. CDR3 nucleotides: TGCAGCGTTGTTACTGGAAACACCATATATTTT. Amino acid sequence: CSVVTGNTIYF.

V gene TRBV7-8 combines with J gene TRBJ1-1; TRBD1 might be the D (5 bases). The CDR3 covers 15 residues. V lost 5 bases, J lost 7 bases, and 20 bases lay in between. Germline V gives CDR1 SGHVS, CDR2 FQNEAQ. The chain's CDR3 is CASSPHSGQGLEAFF. CDR3 DNA sequence: TGTGCCAGCAGCCCTCATTCGGGGCAGGGCCTTGAAGCTTTCTTT.

In this sample, this clone turned up once. The rearrangement links TRBV24-1 to TRBJ2-1; maybe TRBD2 (5 bases). V lost 9 bases, J lost 11 bases, and 31 bases lay in between. Germline V CDR1 and CDR2: KGHDR, SFDVKD. This CDR3 spans 17 amino acids. The CDR3 bases are TGTGCCACCTCCGGACCTAGTACTGGGGAGTCGGCTAGAAAGCAGTTCTTC. This gives the protein CATSGPSTGESARKQFF.

J is TRBJ1-2 and V is TRBV7-8; D perhaps matches TRBD1 (6 bases). Trimming removed 6 bases from V and 4 bases from J, with 21 bases in between. Per the germline V gene, CDR1 is SGHVS and CDR2 is FQNEAQ. The CDR3 has 16 amino acids. The CDR3 bases are TGTGCCAGCAGTCCATCCCGGGACATCTCCGGCTATGGCTACACCTTC. Amino acids: CASSPSRDISGYGYTF.

This CDR3 reads CSVLMGSGTSLYNEQFF. The CDR3 DNA reads TGCAGCGTTCTAATGGGGTCGGGGACATCTTTATACAATGAGCAGTTCTTC. The V and J genes are TRBV29-1 and TRBJ2-1; tentatively, D is TRBD1 (6 bases). Per the germline V gene, CDR1 is SQVTM and CDR2 is ANQGSEA. Trimming stripped 5 bases from V and 4 bases from J, with 24 bases between. The CDR3 spans 17 residues.

The chain is built from TRBV4-3 and TRBJ2-3; unclear D gene. Germline CDR1 is LGHNA and CDR2 is YSLEER. This CDR3 has 16 residues. The germline V and J ends were trimmed by 0 bases and 2 bases, with 12 bases remaining between them. DNA of the CDR3: TGCGCCAGCAGCCAAGAATTGACATCCATCACAGATACGCAGTATTTT. The encoded protein is CASSQELTSITDTQYF.

CDR3 sequence: CASSSPSYNEQFF. The CDR3 DNA reads as TGTGCCAGCAGCTCCCCATCCTACAATGAGCAGTTCTTC. The chain combines TRBV5-4 with TRBJ2-1; D not certain. The germline V and J ends were trimmed by 3 bases and 1 base, with 5 bases remaining between them. CDR3 length: 13 residues. The germline CDR1 and CDR2 sequences are SGHNT and YYREEE (reference sequence).

V and J are TRBV19 and TRBJ2-2; D is perhaps TRBD1 (5 bases). The CDR3 runs to 17 residues. Germline CDR1 and CDR2: LNHDA and SQIVND (reference sequence). Trimming pared 2 bases from V and 6 bases from J, leaving 19 bases between. Here the CDR3 reads CASSISHITRVPGELFF. DNA for the CDR3: TGTGCCAGTAGTATAAGCCATATAACCAGGGTCCCCGGGGAGCTGTTTTTT.

The J gene is TRBJ2-7, the V gene TRBV7-8; D is unclear. Germline CDR1 is SGHVS and CDR2 is FQNEAQ. The V end lost 2 bases, the J end lost 4 bases, and 12 bases lay between the germline ends. The CDR3 runs to 14 residues. Here the CDR3 DNA reads TGTGCCAGCAGCTTATTAACAGACCTGTACGAGCAGTACTTC. Amino acids: CASSLLTDLYEQYF.

V usage is TRBV18 and J usage is TRBJ1-4; 9 bases are shared with TRBD1. V gave up 6 bases and J gave up 5 bases; unmatched junction bases: 4. The CDR3 extends over 14 amino acids. Germline V gene lookup returns CDR1 KGHSH and CDR2 LQKENI. The CDR3, as DNA: TGTGCCAGCTCCCCCGGGACAGGGAATGAAAAACTGTTTTTT. Its protein is CASSPGTGNEKLFF.

This chain joins TRBV11-2 and TRBJ1-2; no firm D call. The V gene's germline CDR1 is SGHAT and CDR2 FQNNGV. This CDR3 comprises 13 residues. V was shortened by 1 base and J by 3 bases, with 6 bases between the two germline ends. CDR3 in DNA: TGTGCCAGCAGCTTAGGACTTGACTATGGCTACACCTTC. Translation: CASSLGLDYGYTF.

The chain joins TRBV24-1 to TRBJ1-2, with D hard to call. This CDR3 contains 14 residues. Germline assignment: CDR1 KGHDR and CDR2 SFDVKD. Deletions cut 3 bases from V and 4 bases from J, with 11 bases between. Here the CDR3 reads CATSDARRPYGYTF. CDR3 sequence (DNA): TGTGCCACCAGTGATGCACGTAGGCCCTATGGCTACACCTTC.

This clone was detected once. This chain links TRBV11-3 with TRBJ2-7; D may match TRBD1 or TRBD2 (6 bases each). Trimming took 5 bases from V and 3 from J, leaving 17 bases between them. Germline CDR1 and CDR2: SGHNT and YENEEA. The CDR3 is 15 amino acids. The CDR3 nucleotides are TGTGCCAGCAGCCGCGGGACAACGGACTTCTACGAGCAGTACTTC. This gives the protein CASSRGTTDFYEQYF.

CDR3 amino acids: CASSSGGGYHTEAFF. The CDR3 DNA is TGTGCCAGCAGCTCCGGAGGGGGCTACCACACTGAAGCTTTCTTT. This sequence joins TRBV5-4 and TRBJ1-1; 7 bases line up with TRBD1. V lost 3 bases, J lost 3 bases, and 8 bases stayed unmatched. Germline V gene data show CDR1 as SGHNT and CDR2 as YYREEE (reference sequence). This CDR3 has 15 residues.